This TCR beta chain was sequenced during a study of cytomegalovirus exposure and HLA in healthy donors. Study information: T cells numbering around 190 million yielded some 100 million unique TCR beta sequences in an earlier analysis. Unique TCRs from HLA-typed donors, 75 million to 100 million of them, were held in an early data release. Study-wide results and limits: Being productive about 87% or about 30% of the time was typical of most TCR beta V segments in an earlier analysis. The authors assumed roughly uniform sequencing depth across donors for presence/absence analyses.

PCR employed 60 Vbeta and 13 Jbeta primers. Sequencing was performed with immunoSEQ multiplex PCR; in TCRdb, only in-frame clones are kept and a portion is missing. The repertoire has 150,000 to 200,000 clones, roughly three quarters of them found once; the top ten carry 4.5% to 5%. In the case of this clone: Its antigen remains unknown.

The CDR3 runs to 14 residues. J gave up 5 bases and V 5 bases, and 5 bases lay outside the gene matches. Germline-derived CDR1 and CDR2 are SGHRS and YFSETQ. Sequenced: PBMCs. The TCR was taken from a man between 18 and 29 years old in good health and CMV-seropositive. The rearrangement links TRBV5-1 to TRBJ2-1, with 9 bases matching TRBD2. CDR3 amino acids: CASSGLAGNNEQFF. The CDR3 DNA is TGCGCCAGCAGTGGGCTAGCGGGGAACAATGAGCAGTTCTTC. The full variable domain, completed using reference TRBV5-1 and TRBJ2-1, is KAGVTQTPRYLIKTRGQQVTLSCSPISGHRSVSWYQQTPGQGLQFLFEYFSETQRNKGNFPGRFSGRQFSNSRSEMNVSTLELGDSALYLCASSGLAGNNEQFFGPGTRLTVL.